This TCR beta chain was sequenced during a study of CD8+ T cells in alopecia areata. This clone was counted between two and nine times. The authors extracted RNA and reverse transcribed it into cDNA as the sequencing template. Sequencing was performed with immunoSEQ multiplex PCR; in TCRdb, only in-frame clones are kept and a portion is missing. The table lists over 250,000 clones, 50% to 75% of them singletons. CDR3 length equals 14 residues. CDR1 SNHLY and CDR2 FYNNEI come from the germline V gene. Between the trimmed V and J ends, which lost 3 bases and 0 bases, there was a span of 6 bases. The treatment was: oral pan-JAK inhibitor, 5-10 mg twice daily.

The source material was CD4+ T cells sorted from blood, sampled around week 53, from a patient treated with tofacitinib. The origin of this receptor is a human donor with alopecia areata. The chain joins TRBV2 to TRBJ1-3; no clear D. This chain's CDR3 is CASSEAASGNTIYF. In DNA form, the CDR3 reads TGTGCCAGCAGTGAGGCAGCCTCTGGAAACACCATATATTTT.